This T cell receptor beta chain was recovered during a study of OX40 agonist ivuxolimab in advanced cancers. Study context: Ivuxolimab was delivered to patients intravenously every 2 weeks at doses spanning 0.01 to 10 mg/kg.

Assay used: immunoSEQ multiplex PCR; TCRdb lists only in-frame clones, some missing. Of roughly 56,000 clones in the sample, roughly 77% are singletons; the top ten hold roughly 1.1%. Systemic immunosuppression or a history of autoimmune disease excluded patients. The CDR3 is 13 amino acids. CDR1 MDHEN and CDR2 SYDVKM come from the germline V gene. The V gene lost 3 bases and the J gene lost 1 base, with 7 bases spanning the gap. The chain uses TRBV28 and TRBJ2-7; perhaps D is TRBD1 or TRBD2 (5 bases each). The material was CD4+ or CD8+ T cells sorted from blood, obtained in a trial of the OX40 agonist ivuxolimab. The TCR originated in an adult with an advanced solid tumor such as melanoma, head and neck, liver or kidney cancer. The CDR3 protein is CASSFWGSYEQYF. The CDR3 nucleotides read TGTGCCAGCAGTTTTTGGGGGTCCTACGAGCAGTACTTC.